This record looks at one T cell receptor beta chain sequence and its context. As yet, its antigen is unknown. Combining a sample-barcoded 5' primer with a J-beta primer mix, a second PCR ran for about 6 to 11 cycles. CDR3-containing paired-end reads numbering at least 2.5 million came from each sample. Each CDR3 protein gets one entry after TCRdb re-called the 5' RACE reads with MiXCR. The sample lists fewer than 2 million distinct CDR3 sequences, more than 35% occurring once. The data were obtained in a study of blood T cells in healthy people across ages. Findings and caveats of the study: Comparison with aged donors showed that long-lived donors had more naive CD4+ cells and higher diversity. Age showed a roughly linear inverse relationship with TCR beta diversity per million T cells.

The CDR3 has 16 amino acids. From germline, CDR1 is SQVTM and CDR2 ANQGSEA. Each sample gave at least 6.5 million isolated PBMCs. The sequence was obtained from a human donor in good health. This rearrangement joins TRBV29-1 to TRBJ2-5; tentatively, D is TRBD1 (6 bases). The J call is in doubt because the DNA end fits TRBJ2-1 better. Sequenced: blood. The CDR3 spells CSANLLRQVAEETQFF. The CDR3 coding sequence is TGCAGCGCAAACCTTCTCCGACAGGTAGCAGAGGAGACCCAGTTCTTC.